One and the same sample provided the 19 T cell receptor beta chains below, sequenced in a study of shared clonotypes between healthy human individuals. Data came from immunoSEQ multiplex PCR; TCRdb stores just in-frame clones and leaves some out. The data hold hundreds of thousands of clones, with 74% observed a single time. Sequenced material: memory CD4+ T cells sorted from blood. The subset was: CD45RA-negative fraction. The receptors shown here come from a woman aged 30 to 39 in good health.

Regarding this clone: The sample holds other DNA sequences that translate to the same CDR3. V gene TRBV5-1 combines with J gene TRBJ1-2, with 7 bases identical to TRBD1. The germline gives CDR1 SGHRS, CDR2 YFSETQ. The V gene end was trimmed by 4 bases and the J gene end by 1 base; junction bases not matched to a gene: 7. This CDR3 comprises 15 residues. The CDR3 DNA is TGCGCCAGCAGCCCTGGTGACAGGGATAACTATGGCTACACCTTC. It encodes CASSPGDRDNYGYTF.

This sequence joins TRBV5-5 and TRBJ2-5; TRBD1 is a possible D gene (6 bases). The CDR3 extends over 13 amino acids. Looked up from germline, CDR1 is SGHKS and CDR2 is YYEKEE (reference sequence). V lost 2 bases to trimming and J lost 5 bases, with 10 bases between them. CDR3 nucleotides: TGTGCCAGCAGCTTCACAGGGATGGAGACCCAGTACTTC. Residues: CASSFTGMETQYF.

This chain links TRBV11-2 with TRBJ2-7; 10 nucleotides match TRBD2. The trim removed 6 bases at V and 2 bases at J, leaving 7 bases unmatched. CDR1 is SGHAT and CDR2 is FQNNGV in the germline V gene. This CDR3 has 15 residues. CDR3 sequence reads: CASRPIAGGAYEQYF. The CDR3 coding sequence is TGTGCCAGCAGACCGATAGCGGGAGGTGCCTACGAGCAGTACTTC.

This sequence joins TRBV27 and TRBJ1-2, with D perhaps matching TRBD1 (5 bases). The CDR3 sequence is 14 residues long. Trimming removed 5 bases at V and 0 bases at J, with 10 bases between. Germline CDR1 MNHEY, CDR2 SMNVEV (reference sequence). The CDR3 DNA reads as TGTGCCAGCAGTACCGGGGGTGCTAACTATGGCTACACCTTC. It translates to CASSTGGANYGYTF.

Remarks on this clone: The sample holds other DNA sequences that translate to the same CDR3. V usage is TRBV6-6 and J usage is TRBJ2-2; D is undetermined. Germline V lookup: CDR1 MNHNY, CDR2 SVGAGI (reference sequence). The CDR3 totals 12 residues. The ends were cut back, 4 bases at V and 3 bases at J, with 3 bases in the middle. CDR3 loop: CASSLYTGELFF. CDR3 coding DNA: TGTGCCAGCAGTTTATACACCGGGGAGCTGTTTTTT.

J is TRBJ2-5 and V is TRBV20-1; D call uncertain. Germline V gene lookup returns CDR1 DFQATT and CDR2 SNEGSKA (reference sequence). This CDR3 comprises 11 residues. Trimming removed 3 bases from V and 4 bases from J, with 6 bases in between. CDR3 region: CSARVGETQYF. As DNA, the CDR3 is TGCAGTGCTAGGGTAGGAGAGACCCAGTACTTC.

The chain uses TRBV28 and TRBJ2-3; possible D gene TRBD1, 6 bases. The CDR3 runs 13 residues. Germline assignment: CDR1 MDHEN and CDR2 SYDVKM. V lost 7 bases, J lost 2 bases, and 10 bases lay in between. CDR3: CASIRQATDTQYF. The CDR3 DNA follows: TGTGCCAGCATTCGACAGGCCACAGATACGCAGTATTTT.

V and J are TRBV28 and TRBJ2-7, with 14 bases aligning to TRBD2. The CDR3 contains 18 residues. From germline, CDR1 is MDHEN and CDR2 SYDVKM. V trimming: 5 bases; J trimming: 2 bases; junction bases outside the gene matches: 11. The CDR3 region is CASSPPGLAGETPYEQYF. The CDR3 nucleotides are TGTGCCAGCAGTCCTCCGGGACTAGCGGGGGAGACCCCCTACGAGCAGTACTTC.

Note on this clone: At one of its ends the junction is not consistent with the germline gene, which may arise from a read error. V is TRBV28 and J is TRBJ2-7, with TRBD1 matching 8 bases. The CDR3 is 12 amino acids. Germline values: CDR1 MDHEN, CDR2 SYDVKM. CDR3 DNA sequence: TGTGCCAGCAGTTCCCCGAGACAGGGGTCGGACTTC. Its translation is CASSSPRQGSDF.

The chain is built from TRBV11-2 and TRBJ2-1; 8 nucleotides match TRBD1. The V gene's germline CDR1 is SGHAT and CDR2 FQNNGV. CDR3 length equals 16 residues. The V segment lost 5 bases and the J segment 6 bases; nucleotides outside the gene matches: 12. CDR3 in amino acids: CASSKRPGQVLNEQFF. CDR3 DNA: TGTGCCAGCAGCAAGCGACCGGGACAGGTCCTCAATGAGCAGTTCTTC.

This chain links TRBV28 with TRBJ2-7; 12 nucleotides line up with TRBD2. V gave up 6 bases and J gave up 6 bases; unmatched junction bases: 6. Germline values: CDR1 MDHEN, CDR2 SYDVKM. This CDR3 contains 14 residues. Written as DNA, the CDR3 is TGTGCCAGCAGACCCGGACTAGCGGGAAGCGAGCAGTACTTC. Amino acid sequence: CASRPGLAGSEQYF. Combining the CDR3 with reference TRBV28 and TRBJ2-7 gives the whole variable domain DVKVTQSSRYLVKRTGEKVFLECVQDMDHENMFWYRQDPGLGLRLIYFSYDVKMKEKGDIPEGYSVSREKKERFSLILESASTNQTSMYLCASRPGLAGSEQYFGPGTRLTVT.

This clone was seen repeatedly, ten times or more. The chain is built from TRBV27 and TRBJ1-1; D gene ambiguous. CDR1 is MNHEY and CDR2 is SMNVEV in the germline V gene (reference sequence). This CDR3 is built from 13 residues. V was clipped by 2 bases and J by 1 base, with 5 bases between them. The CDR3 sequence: CASSLTENTEAFF. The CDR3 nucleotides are TGTGCCAGCAGTTTAACTGAGAACACTGAAGCTTTCTTT.

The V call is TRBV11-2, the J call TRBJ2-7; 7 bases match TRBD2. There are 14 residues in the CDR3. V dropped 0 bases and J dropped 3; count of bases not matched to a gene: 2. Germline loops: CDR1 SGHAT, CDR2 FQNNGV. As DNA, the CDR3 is TGTGCCAGCAGCTTAGAGCGGGGGATCTACGAGCAGTACTTC. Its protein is CASSLERGIYEQYF.

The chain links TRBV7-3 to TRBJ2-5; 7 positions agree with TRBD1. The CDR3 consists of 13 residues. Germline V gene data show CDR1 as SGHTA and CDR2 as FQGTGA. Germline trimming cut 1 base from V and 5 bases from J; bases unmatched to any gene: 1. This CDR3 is CASSLMTGETQYF. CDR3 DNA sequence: TGTGCCAGCAGCTTAATGACAGGGGAGACCCAGTACTTC.

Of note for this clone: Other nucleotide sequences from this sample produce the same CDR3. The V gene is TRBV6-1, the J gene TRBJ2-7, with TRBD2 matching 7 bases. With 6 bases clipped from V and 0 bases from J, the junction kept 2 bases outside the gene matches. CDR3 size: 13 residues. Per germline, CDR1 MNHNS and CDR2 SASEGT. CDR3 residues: CASRTSSSYEQYF. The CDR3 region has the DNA TGTGCCAGCAGGACTAGCAGCTCCTACGAGCAGTACTTC.

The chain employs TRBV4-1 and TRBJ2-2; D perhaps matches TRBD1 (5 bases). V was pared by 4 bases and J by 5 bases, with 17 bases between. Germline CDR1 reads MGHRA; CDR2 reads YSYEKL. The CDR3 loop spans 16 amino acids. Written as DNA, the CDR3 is TGCGCCAGCAGCCGCCTACCCCCAGGGTTAACCGGGGAGCTGTTTTTT. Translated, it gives CASSRLPPGLTGELFF.

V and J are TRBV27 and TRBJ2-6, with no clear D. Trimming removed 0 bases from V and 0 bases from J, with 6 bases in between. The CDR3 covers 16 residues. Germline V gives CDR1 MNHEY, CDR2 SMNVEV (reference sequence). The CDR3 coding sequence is TGTGCCAGCAGTTTATCCCCGGCCTCTGGGGCCAACGTCCTGACTTTC. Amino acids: CASSLSPASGANVLTF. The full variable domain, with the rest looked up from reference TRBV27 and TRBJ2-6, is EAQVTQNPRYLITVTGKKLTVTCSQNMNHEYMSWYRQDPGLGLRQIYYSMNVEVTDKGDVPEGYKVSRKEKRNFPLILESPSPNQTSLYFCASSLSPASGANVLTFGAGSRLTVL.

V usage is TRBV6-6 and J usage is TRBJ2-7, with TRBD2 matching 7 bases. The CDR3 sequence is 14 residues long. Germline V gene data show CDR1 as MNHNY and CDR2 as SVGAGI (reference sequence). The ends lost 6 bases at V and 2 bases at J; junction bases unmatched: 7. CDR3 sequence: CASSLLAGTYEQYF. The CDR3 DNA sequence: TGTGCCAGCAGCCTCTTAGCGGGTACCTACGAGCAGTACTTC.

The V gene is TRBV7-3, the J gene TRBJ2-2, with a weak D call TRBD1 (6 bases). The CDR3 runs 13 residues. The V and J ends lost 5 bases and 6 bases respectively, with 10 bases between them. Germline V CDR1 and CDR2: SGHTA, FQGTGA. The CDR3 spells CASSQPGAGELFF. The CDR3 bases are TGTGCCAGCAGCCAACCAGGGGCCGGGGAGCTGTTTTTT.